The 16 T cell receptor beta chains below were found in one sample sequenced in a study of vaccination effects on CD4 cells after COVID-19. After expansion with viral peptide pools in the ViraFEST assay, antigen-specific CD4+ T cells were sequenced. The culture ran for 10 days before CD4+ T cells were isolated. All vaccine recipients tested negative for nucleocapsid antibodies and had never contracted SARS-CoV-2 infection. No antigen has been assigned to these receptors. Assay: immunoSEQ multiplex PCR; the TCRdb copy retains only in-frame clones and omits some. The profile shows tens of thousands of clones, nearly 80% of them singletons. The starting material was CD4+ T cells from PBMCs cultured with HCoV-OC43 spike peptides, obtained before COVID-19 vaccination. Subset: HCoV-OC43 spike overlapping peptide pool stimulation. These receptors all stem from a human donor who received a COVID-19 vaccine.

The rearrangement uses TRBV28 and TRBJ2-7; D possibly matches TRBD1 or TRBD2 (5 bases each). Germline CDR1 and CDR2: MDHEN and SYDVKM. Trimming left V 7 bases short and J 5 bases short, with 15 bases between. CDR3 size: 13 residues. The CDR3 region is CASNRGHRNEQYV. The CDR3 region has the DNA TGTGCCAGCAACCGGGGCCATCGCAACGAGCAGTACGTC.

The genes are TRBV9 and TRBJ2-1; a possible D gene is TRBD2 (5 bases). Trimming cost V 4 bases and J 6 bases, with 11 bases left between them. CDR1 and CDR2 from the germline V gene are SGDLS and YYNGEE. The CDR3 contains 13 residues. The CDR3 coding sequence is TGTGCCAGCAGCTCGGAGGCCCTCAATGAGCAGTTCTTC. It specifies CASSSEALNEQFF.

V and J are TRBV5-6 and TRBJ1-1; no definite D call. Deletions cut 5 bases from V and 0 bases from J, with 8 bases between. The CDR3 has 13 residues. Per the germline V gene, CDR1 is SGHDT and CDR2 is YYEEEE. Here the CDR3 reads CASSRVMNTEAFF. For the CDR3, the DNA is TGTGCCAGCAGTAGGGTAATGAACACTGAAGCTTTCTTT.

The rearrangement uses TRBV6-6 and TRBJ1-4; D remains ambiguous. Trimming shortened V by 5 bases and J by 7 bases, and 11 bases separated the two germline ends. CDR1 is MNHNY and CDR2 is SVGAGI in the germline V gene (reference sequence). CDR3 length: 13 amino acids. In DNA form, the CDR3 reads TGTGCCAGCAGTCTAGATTGGGTTGAAAAACTGTTTTTT. Translating gives CASSLDWVEKLFF.

This chain connects TRBV5-1 to TRBJ2-3; 7 positions agree with TRBD1. V was pared by 3 bases and J by 0 bases, with 7 bases of the junction left unmatched. This CDR3 is 16 amino acids long. In germline, CDR1 is SGHRS, CDR2 YFSETQ. CDR3 in DNA: TGCGCCAGCAGCTCACAGGGGACGCTTAGCACAGATACGCAGTATTTT. Its translation: CASSSQGTLSTDTQYF.

A note on this clone: Within the sample, other DNA sequences also encode this same CDR3. The J gene is TRBJ2-5, the V gene TRBV24-1; 8 positions agree with TRBD1. This CDR3 contains 14 residues. Germline loops: CDR1 KGHDR, CDR2 SFDVKD. V trimming: 4 bases; J trimming: 3 bases; junction bases outside the gene matches: 3. Here the CDR3 reads CATSDRTGKETQYF. DNA for the CDR3: TGTGCCACCAGTGACAGGACAGGGAAAGAGACCCAGTACTTC.

This rearrangement joins TRBV3-1 (or the pseudogene TRBV3-2) to TRBJ2-2, with D unclear. V lost 0 bases, J lost 4 bases, and 6 bases lay in between. The CDR3 consists of 14 residues. CDR1 is LGHDT and CDR2 is YNNKEL in the germline V gene (reference sequence). Here the CDR3 reads CASSQEGVTGELFF. The DNA of the CDR3 is TGTGCCAGCAGCCAAGAAGGCGTCACCGGGGAGCTGTTTTTT.

This clone has only a few counts. The V call is TRBV28, the J call TRBJ2-7; D remains unclear. CDR3 length equals 14 residues. The germline V gene encodes CDR1 MDHEN and CDR2 SYDVKM. V was pared by 4 bases and J by 2 bases, with 12 bases between. Here the CDR3 DNA reads TGTGCCAGCAGTTCCCCATCGGCCGCCTACGAGCAGTACGTC. Translation: CASSSPSAAYEQYV.

This clone has a handful of counts. This sequence joins TRBV15 and TRBJ1-1; 8 nucleotides agree with TRBD1. The length of the CDR3 is 14 residues. After removal of 5 bases from V and 5 bases from J, the junction contained 7 bases not matched to a gene. Germline CDR1 and CDR2: LNHNV and YYDKDF (reference sequence). DNA for the CDR3: TGTGCCACCAGCTTGGACAGGGTGGGAACTGAAGCTTTCTTT. Its translation is CATSLDRVGTEAFF.

This clone showed up just a few times. This chain joins TRBV6-1 and TRBJ1-1; D ambiguous. The CDR3 runs to 17 residues. Germline assignment: CDR1 MNHNS and CDR2 SASEGT. Trimming took off 2 bases at V and 0 bases at J, with 16 bases between the two ends. CDR3 protein: CASSELARRYLNTEAFF. CDR3 DNA: TGTGCCAGCAGTGAATTGGCACGCCGGTACTTGAACACTGAAGCTTTCTTT.

This clone turned up a few times. This rearrangement joins TRBV6-5 to TRBJ1-2; tentative D call: TRBD1 (6 bases). The V and J ends lost 6 bases and 3 bases respectively, with 17 bases between them. The CDR3 covers 15 residues. Germline CDR1 MNHEY, CDR2 SVGAGI. The CDR3 protein is CASRGGAGRDYGYTF. Written as DNA, the CDR3 is TGTGCCAGCAGGGGGGGGGCAGGAAGAGACTATGGCTACACCTTC.

This chain joins TRBV4-1 and TRBJ1-2; 7 bases map to TRBD1. Losses at the gene ends were 5 bases for V and 4 bases for J; bases not matched to a gene: 7. CDR1 is MGHRA and CDR2 is YSYEKL in the germline V gene. The CDR3 has 14 residues. DNA of the CDR3: TGCGCCAGCAGCTCTACAGGGGAGAGCTATGGCTACACCTTC. This translates into CASSSTGESYGYTF.

This clone was detected once. DNA for the CDR3: TGTGCCAGCTCACTGGACAGGGGGAACACTGAAGCTTTCTTT. It translates to CASSLDRGNTEAFF. The rearrangement uses TRBV18 and TRBJ1-1; 9 bases are shared with TRBD1. Germline V gene sequence: CDR1 KGHSH, CDR2 LQKENI. This CDR3 comprises 14 residues. Losses at the gene ends were 4 bases for V and 1 base for J; bases not matched to a gene: 1.

This clone was observed a handful of times. The chain joins TRBV28 to TRBJ1-4; possible D gene TRBD1, 5 bases. V was cut by 10 bases and J by 6 bases, with 18 bases left in between. Per germline, CDR1 MDHEN and CDR2 SYDVKM. This CDR3 is built from 14 residues. The CDR3 DNA reads TGTGCCACAGGGACGAGGGGCGGCGATGAAAAACTGTTTTTT. Protein product: CATGTRGGDEKLFF. The full variable domain, rest sourced from reference TRBV28 and TRBJ1-4, is DVKVTQSSRYLVKRTGEKVFLECVQDMDHENMFWYRQDPGLGLRLIYFSYDVKMKEKGDIPEGYSVSREKKERFSLILESASTNQTSMYLCATGTRGGDEKLFFGSGTQLSVL.

The chain uses TRBV19 and TRBJ1-2; a weak D match, TRBD1 (6 bases). The CDR3 totals 13 residues. The V end lost 7 bases, the J end lost 4 bases, and 13 bases lay between the germline ends. Germline V gene sequence: CDR1 LNHDA, CDR2 SQIVND (reference sequence). The CDR3 DNA is TGTGCCAGTACGGAGGGGGTCGCCTATGGCTACACCTTC. It is translated as CASTEGVAYGYTF.

The chain joins TRBV9 to TRBJ1-1; no clear D gene. Germline lookup yields CDR1 SGDLS and CDR2 YYNGEE. Trimming took 2 bases from V and 1 from J, leaving 6 bases between them. The CDR3 is made up of 13 amino acids. The CDR3 region is CASSVAGNTEAFF. In DNA, the CDR3 is TGTGCCAGCAGCGTCGCGGGGAACACTGAAGCTTTCTTT.